Shown below are 23 T cell receptor beta chains from a single sample sequenced in a study of T cell responses to AZD1222 COVID-19 vaccine. Some clones are missing from TCRdb's copy, which holds only in-frame ones; the method was immunoSEQ multiplex PCR. The sample contains around 200,000 clones, under 95% of which appear only once. The source material was peripheral blood, sampled on day 0 of AZD1222 vaccination. These receptor sequences come from an adult in good health.

The rearrangement joins TRBV5-1 to TRBJ1-2; no clear D gene. Trimming left V 0 bases short and J 2 bases short, with 5 bases between. The CDR3 is 13 residues long. In germline, CDR1 is SGHRS, CDR2 YFSETQ. CDR3 DNA sequence: TGCGCCAGCAGCTTGGAGGGAAACTATGGCTACACCTTC. Residues: CASSLEGNYGYTF. The whole variable domain, filled in from reference TRBV5-1 and TRBJ1-2, reads KAGVTQTPRYLIKTRGQQVTLSCSPISGHRSVSWYQQTPGQGLQFLFEYFSETQRNKGNFPGRFSGRQFSNSRSEMNVSTLELGDSALYLCASSLEGNYGYTFGSGTRLTVV.

The rearrangement uses TRBV7-9 and TRBJ2-7; 13 bases align to TRBD2. The CDR3 contains 17 residues. Losses at the gene ends were 5 bases for V and 2 bases for J; bases not matched to a gene: 9. The V gene's germline CDR1 is SEHNR and CDR2 FQNEAQ (reference sequence). CDR3 region: CASSPGLAGPDTYEQYF. DNA of the CDR3: TGTGCCAGCAGCCCGGGACTAGCGGGACCAGACACCTACGAGCAGTACTTC.

The chain uses TRBV2 and TRBJ2-5; D might be TRBD2 (5 bases). Germline CDR1 and CDR2: SNHLY and FYNNEI. There are 12 residues in the CDR3. Trimming removed 10 bases from V and 2 bases from J, with 11 bases in between. In DNA, the CDR3 is TGTGCCACTCGGACTGAGCAAGAGACCCAGTACTTC. It is translated as CATRTEQETQYF. Filled out from reference TRBV2 and TRBJ2-5, the complete variable domain reads EPEVTQTPSHQVTQMGQEVILRCVPISNHLYFYWYRQILGQKVEFLVSFYNNEISEKSEIFDDQFSVERPDGSNFTLKIRSTKLEDSAMYFCATRTEQETQYFGPGTRLLVL.

This clone has only a few counts. The chain employs TRBV9 and TRBJ2-1, with D perhaps TRBD2 (5 bases). V gave up 0 bases and J gave up 7 bases, with 11 bases separating them. Germline-derived CDR1 and CDR2 are SGDLS and YYNGEE. The CDR3 covers 14 residues. CDR3 DNA sequence: TGTGCCAGCAGCGTAGTCAGCGGAACTAATGAGCAGTTCTTC. It encodes CASSVVSGTNEQFF. Based on the CDR3 plus reference TRBV9 and TRBJ2-1, the full variable domain is DSGVTQTPKHLITATGQRVTLRCSPRSGDLSVYWYQQSLDQGLQFLIQYYNGEERAKGNILERFSAQQFPDLHSELNLSSLELGDSALYFCASSVVSGTNEQFFGPGTRLTVL.

The rearrangement joins TRBV11-2 to TRBJ2-1, with a possible D match to TRBD1 (6 bases). The V end lost 7 bases, the J end lost 8 bases, and 24 bases lay between the germline ends. Germline CDR1 SGHAT, CDR2 FQNNGV. The CDR3 runs 16 residues. The CDR3 sequence is CASNWGTTGWGDEQFF. DNA for the CDR3: TGTGCCAGCAACTGGGGGACAACTGGATGGGGCGATGAGCAGTTCTTC.

This chain links TRBV29-1 with TRBJ1-2; D is uncertain. The V gene's germline CDR1 is SQVTM and CDR2 ANQGSEA. The CDR3 extends over 13 amino acids. With 3 bases removed from V and 4 bases from J, the gap between germline ends came to 12 bases. The CDR3 nucleotides are TGCAGCGTTGAGTCTCACATGAGCTATGGCTACACCTTC. It specifies CSVESHMSYGYTF. Full variable domain (remainder filled in from reference TRBV29-1 and TRBJ1-2): SAVISQKPSRDICQRGTSLTIQCQVDSQVTMMFWYRQQPGQSLTLIATANQGSEATYESGFVIDKFPISRPNLTFSTLTVSNMSPEDSSIYLCSVESHMSYGYTFGSGTRLTVV.

CDR3 loop: CASSVGILDTQYF. In DNA, the CDR3 is TGTGCCAGCAGCGTAGGTATCCTAGATACGCAGTATTTT. V and J are TRBV9 and TRBJ2-3; D gene uncertain. Germline-derived CDR1 and CDR2 are SGDLS and YYNGEE. CDR3 length: 13 amino acids. V lost 0 bases to trimming and J lost 5 bases, with 7 bases between them.

The CDR3 coding sequence is TGTGCCAGCAGCTTTGGGACAGGGGGTGTCGACGAGCAGTACTTC. As protein: CASSFGTGGVDEQYF. The V call is TRBV7-9, the J call TRBJ2-7; 11 bases are shared with TRBD1. J was trimmed by 5 bases and V by 3 bases; bases with no gene match: 6. CDR1 and CDR2 (germline): SEHNR, FQNEAQ (reference sequence). CDR3 length equals 15 residues.

This chain links TRBV7-3 with TRBJ2-1; D might be TRBD1 (5 bases). The CDR3 consists of 13 residues. Trimming shortened V by 5 bases and J by 4 bases, and 9 bases separated the two germline ends. Germline assignment: CDR1 SGHTA and CDR2 FQGTGA. CDR3 amino acids: CASSPTDYNEQFF. The CDR3 DNA follows: TGTGCCAGCAGCCCGACAGATTACAATGAGCAGTTCTTC.

The chain combines TRBV29-1 with TRBJ2-2; 14 bases match TRBD2. The CDR3 is made up of 14 amino acids. From germline, CDR1 is SQVTM and CDR2 ANQGSEA. V lost 7 bases, J lost 4 bases, and 2 bases stayed unmatched. The CDR3 region is CSGGLAGVTGELFF. The CDR3 nucleotides read TGCAGCGGGGGACTAGCGGGAGTCACCGGGGAGCTGTTTTTT.

This chain uses TRBV9 with TRBJ1-1; D gene ambiguous. Trimming removed 2 bases at V and 1 base at J, with 12 bases between. The CDR3 consists of 15 residues. Per germline, CDR1 SGDLS and CDR2 YYNGEE. As DNA, the CDR3 is TGTGCCAGCAGCGTGGGCGGACGGACGAACACTGAAGCTTTCTTT. Protein: CASSVGGRTNTEAFF.

Only one count was recorded for this clone. The chain employs TRBV7-8 and TRBJ2-7; no clear D. This CDR3 is built from 14 residues. V lost 4 bases, J lost 1 base, and 11 bases lay in between. Germline CDR1 SGHVS, CDR2 FQNEAQ. CDR3 nucleotide sequence: TGTGCCAGCAGCTATTCGGACGGATCCTACGAGCAGTACTTC. It codes for CASSYSDGSYEQYF.

This clone was counted a single time. This rearrangement joins TRBV4-2 to TRBJ2-3; 14 nucleotides align to TRBD2. V shed 0 bases, J shed 5 bases, and the junction held 10 bases outside the gene matches. The germline V gene has CDR1 LGHNA and CDR2 YNFKEQ. There are 19 residues in the CDR3. The CDR3 sequence is CASSQEGRLAGGPGDTQYF. DNA of the CDR3: TGTGCCAGCAGCCAAGAGGGGAGACTAGCGGGGGGGCCAGGAGATACGCAGTATTTT.

This clone turned up a few times. This chain links TRBV6-2 or TRBV6-3 with TRBJ2-2, with 10 bases lining up with TRBD1. CDR1 is MNHEY and CDR2 is SVGEGT in the germline V gene. Losses at the gene ends were 2 bases for V and 3 bases for J; bases not matched to a gene: 0. The length of the CDR3 is 15 residues. DNA of the CDR3: TGTGCCAGCAGTTACGGGACAGGGGACACCGGGGAGCTGTTTTTT. Protein: CASSYGTGDTGELFF.

CDR3 DNA sequence: TGTGCCACCTCCGGACAATCCTCAAGTCAGCCCCAGCATTTT. Translation gives CATSGQSSSQPQHF. The rearrangement uses TRBV24-1 and TRBJ1-5, with D perhaps matching TRBD1 (5 bases). Looked up from germline, CDR1 is KGHDR and CDR2 is SFDVKD. The CDR3 is made up of 14 amino acids. Deletions cut 9 bases from V and 6 bases from J, with 17 bases between.

This chain links TRBV3-1 (or the pseudogene TRBV3-2) with TRBJ2-7, with TRBD2 matching over 8 bases. This CDR3 has 14 amino acids. Unmatched junction bases numbered 4, after V lost 1 base and J lost 5 bases. Germline V gene lookup returns CDR1 LGHDT and CDR2 YNNKEL (reference sequence). The CDR3 sequence is CASSQAGGLNEQYF. In DNA form, the CDR3 reads TGTGCCAGCAGCCAAGCGGGGGGGCTGAACGAGCAGTACTTC.

The gene calls are TRBV19 and TRBJ2-2; no firm D call. The ends were cut back, 6 bases at V and 5 bases at J, with 7 bases in the middle. This CDR3 is 12 amino acids long. Germline CDR1 is LNHDA and CDR2 is SQIVND (reference sequence). The CDR3 DNA is TGTGCCAGTAGGTTTAAGACCGGGGAGCTGTTTTTT. Amino acid sequence: CASRFKTGELFF.

This clone came up once. The chain recombines TRBV3-1 (or the pseudogene TRBV3-2) with TRBJ2-1; 9 positions match TRBD2. V lost 0 bases to trimming and J lost 6 bases; unmatched junction nucleotides: 12. Germline CDR1 LGHDT, CDR2 YNNKEL (reference sequence). The CDR3 spans 18 residues. The CDR3 loop reads CASSQESSGGPPRNEQFF. The DNA for the CDR3 is TGTGCCAGCAGCCAAGAAAGCAGCGGGGGGCCCCCCCGCAATGAGCAGTTCTTC.

The chain recombines TRBV19 with TRBJ2-5; D not resolved. The CDR3 has 17 amino acids. V dropped 5 bases and J dropped 1 base, with 20 bases sitting between them. Germline CDR1 LNHDA, CDR2 SQIVND (reference sequence). The CDR3 loop reads CASSSPAGARFQETQYF. DNA of the CDR3: TGTGCCAGTAGTTCTCCGGCCGGCGCCCGGTTCCAAGAGACCCAGTACTTC. The variable domain in full, with the rest retrieved from reference TRBV19 and TRBJ2-5, is DGGITQSPKYLFRKEGQNVTLSCEQNLNHDAMYWYRQDPGQGLRLIYYSQIVNDFQKGDIAEGYSVSREKKESFPLTVTSAQKNPTAFYLCASSSPAGARFQETQYFGPGTRLLVL.

The chain uses TRBV6-1 and TRBJ1-1; D is possibly TRBD1 (5 bases). Germline V gene lookup returns CDR1 MNHNS and CDR2 SASEGT. V was shortened by 2 bases and J by 4 bases, with 8 bases between the two germline ends. The CDR3 loop spans 13 amino acids. The CDR3 nucleotides are TGTGCCAGCAGTGAACGGGGCACCACTGAAGCTTTCTTT. Translated: CASSERGTTEAFF.

The chain joins TRBV5-5 to TRBJ2-7, with 10 bases lining up with TRBD1. Germline trimming cut 4 bases from V and 5 bases from J; bases unmatched to any gene: 9. The germline CDR1 and CDR2 sequences are SGHKS and YYEKEE (reference sequence). This CDR3 has 15 residues. In nucleotides, the CDR3 is TGTGCCAGCAGCCTCTCAGGGACAGGGGAAAACGAGCAGTACTTC. Translating gives CASSLSGTGENEQYF.

The chain recombines TRBV11-2 with TRBJ2-5, with D perhaps TRBD1 (6 bases). The CDR3 has 15 amino acids. V lost 0 bases and J lost 5, with 13 bases in between. Germline CDR1 is SGHAT and CDR2 is FQNNGV. CDR3 nucleotide sequence: TGTGCCAGCAGCTTAGATACAGGGTTCCGGGAGACCCAGTACTTC. The encoded protein is CASSLDTGFRETQYF.

The chain recombines TRBV19 with TRBJ1-1; a weak D match, TRBD1 (5 bases). The germline V and J ends were trimmed by 3 bases and 8 bases, with 13 bases remaining between them. This CDR3 spans 13 amino acids. Germline assignment: CDR1 LNHDA and CDR2 SQIVND (reference sequence). CDR3 DNA: TGTGCCAGTAGTATTTTACAGGCCCACGAAGCTTTCTTT. This sequence encodes CASSILQAHEAFF. Drawing the rest from reference TRBV19 and TRBJ1-1, the complete variable domain is DGGITQSPKYLFRKEGQNVTLSCEQNLNHDAMYWYRQDPGQGLRLIYYSQIVNDFQKGDIAEGYSVSREKKESFPLTVTSAQKNPTAFYLCASSILQAHEAFFGQGTRLTVV.